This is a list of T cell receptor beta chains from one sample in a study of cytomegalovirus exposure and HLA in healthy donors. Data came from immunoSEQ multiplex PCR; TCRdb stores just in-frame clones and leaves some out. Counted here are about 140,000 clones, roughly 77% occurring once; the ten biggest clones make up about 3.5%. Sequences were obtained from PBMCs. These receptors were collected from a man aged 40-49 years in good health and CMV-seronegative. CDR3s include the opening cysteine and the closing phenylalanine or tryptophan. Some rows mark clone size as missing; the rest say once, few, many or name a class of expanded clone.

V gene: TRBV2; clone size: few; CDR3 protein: CASSVVGAGELFF
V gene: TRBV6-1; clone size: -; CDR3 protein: CASSEQGQGYVMFF
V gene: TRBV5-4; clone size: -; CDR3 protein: CASSEGLAGAVSYNEQFF
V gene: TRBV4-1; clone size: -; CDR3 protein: CASSQDRRRSGGDPSYEQYF
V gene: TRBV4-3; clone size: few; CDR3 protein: CASSSRKGAGNYGYTF
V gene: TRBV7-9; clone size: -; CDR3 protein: CASSARSGGLAGANVLTF
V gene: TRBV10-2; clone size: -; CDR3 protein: CASSDLLEAFF
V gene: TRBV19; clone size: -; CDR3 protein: CASSGTANTEAFF
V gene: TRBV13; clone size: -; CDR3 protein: CASSRRGFWDGYTF
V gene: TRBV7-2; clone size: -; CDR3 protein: CASSLQAGYPTDTQYF
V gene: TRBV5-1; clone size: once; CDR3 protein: CASSFRGEKETQYF
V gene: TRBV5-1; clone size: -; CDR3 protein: CASSLERGSPLHF
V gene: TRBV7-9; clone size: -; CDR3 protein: CASSTGQNSPLHF
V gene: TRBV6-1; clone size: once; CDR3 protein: CASSESGTASEQYF
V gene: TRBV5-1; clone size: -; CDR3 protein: CASSSQTGTNEKLFF
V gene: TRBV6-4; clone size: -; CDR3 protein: CASRRTGGIYEQYF
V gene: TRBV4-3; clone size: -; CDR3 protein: CASSQEPSGQEATEAFF
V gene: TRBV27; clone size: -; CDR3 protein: CASTPWRGATDTQYF
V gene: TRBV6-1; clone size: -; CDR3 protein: CASSYTIDGDGELFF
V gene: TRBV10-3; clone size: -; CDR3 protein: CAISENAGDSPLHF
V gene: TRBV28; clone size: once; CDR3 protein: CASSRTSSGGGARTEAFF
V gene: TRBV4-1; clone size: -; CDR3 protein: CASRLSSGGPYEQYF
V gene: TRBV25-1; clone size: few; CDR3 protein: CASSAGGVYEAFF
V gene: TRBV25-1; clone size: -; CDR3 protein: CASSVGTGVVNEQFF
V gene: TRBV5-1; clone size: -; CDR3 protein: CASSLAGRVEDIQYF
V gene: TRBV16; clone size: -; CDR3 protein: CASSRGTGGFYEQYF
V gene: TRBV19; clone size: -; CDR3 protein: CASSIGRGFGQPQHF
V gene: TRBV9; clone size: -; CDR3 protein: CASSAGQNTEAFF
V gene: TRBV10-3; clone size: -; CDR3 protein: CAISDPGGAGEKLFF
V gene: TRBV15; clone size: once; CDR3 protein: CATSTLDSLNQPQHF
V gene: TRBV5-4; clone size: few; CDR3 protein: CASSLGGQGVYGYTF
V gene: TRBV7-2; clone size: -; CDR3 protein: CASLQGYNSPLHF
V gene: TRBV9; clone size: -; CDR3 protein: CASSRTGGVSTGGGSYEQYF
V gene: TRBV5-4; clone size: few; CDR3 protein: CASSVRGLHSGDTQYF